This entry describes one TCR beta chain. The repertoire was sequenced with immunoSEQ multiplex PCR; TCRdb's copy has only in-frame clones and lacks some. Of about 2 million clones in the sample, about 95% were seen once. The entry originates in a study of shared clonotypes between healthy human individuals. Study overall: Per donor, CD8 memory used one plate, CD8 naive used two, CD4 memory used three and CD4 naive used three.

Positive CCR7 selection of CD45RO-negative cells yielded the naive CD8 cells, and terminally differentiated effector memory CD45RA+ cells were excluded. Specimen: naive CD8+ T cells sorted from blood. The source is a man aged 18 to 30 in good health.

The DNA for the CDR3 is TGTGCCAGCAGCTCTGGACTAGGAATTAATGAGCAGTTCTTC. Amino acids: CASSSGLGINEQFF. This rearrangement joins TRBV13 to TRBJ2-1; 7 bases agree with TRBD2. The CDR3 has 14 residues. CDR1 is PRHDT and CDR2 is FYEKMQ in the germline V gene (reference sequence). J was trimmed by 7 bases and V by 4 bases; bases with no gene match: 7.